This passage covers 10 T cell receptor beta chains from one sample sequenced in a study of cytomegalovirus exposure and HLA in healthy donors. Primers: 60 Vbeta forward and 13 Jbeta reverse. Here immunoSEQ multiplex PCR was the method, and the copy in TCRdb shows in-frame clones only, minus some. The sample lists about 160,000 clones; about 80% were seen once. The sample was PBMCs. The receptors derive from a man aged 50-59 years in good health and CMV-seropositive.

This clone has only a few counts. The rearrangement joins TRBV5-4 to TRBJ2-1; D may be TRBD2 (7 bases). Germline values: CDR1 SGHNT, CDR2 YYREEE (reference sequence). Trimming took 3 bases from V and 7 from J, leaving 14 bases between them. The CDR3 loop spans 14 amino acids. This CDR3 reads CASSWGGSLNEQFF. The CDR3 nucleotides are TGTGCCAGCAGCTGGGGGGGCAGCTTAAATGAGCAGTTCTTC.

The chain links TRBV18 to TRBJ1-1; TRBD1 matches 7 bases. The CDR3 has 14 amino acids. Germline V gene lookup returns CDR1 KGHSH and CDR2 LQKENI. Losses at the gene ends were 6 bases for V and 1 base for J; bases not matched to a gene: 5. CDR3 sequence: CASSPRTGNTEAFF. CDR3 coding DNA: TGTGCCAGCTCCCCTAGGACAGGGAACACTGAAGCTTTCTTT.

The chain employs TRBV11-3 and TRBJ2-2; D possibly corresponds to TRBD2 (5 bases). V dropped 7 bases and J dropped 4 bases, with 10 bases sitting between them. Germline loops: CDR1 SGHNT, CDR2 YENEEA. This CDR3 has 13 residues. In DNA, the CDR3 is TGTGCCAGCACTCCCAGCGGCACCGGGGAGCTGTTTTTT. Translating gives CASTPSGTGELFF.

About this clone: Compared with germline, one end of the junction differs, possibly owing to a read error. The V and J genes are TRBV10-3 and TRBJ2-3, with TRBD2 matching 8 bases. This CDR3 spans 18 amino acids. Looked up from germline, CDR1 is ENHRY and CDR2 is SYGVKD. CDR3 region: CAISESHSGTRSTDTRYF. In nucleotides, the CDR3 is TGTGCCATCAGTGAGTCTCACTCCGGGACTAGGAGCACAGATACGCGGTATTTT.

The V and J genes are TRBV19 and TRBJ2-7; maybe TRBD1 (6 bases). Germline V CDR1 and CDR2: LNHDA, SQIVND (reference sequence). V was shortened by 1 base and J by 2 bases, with 18 bases between the two germline ends. The CDR3 covers 17 residues. CDR3: CASSIGGQLSVTYEQYF. In DNA form, the CDR3 reads TGTGCCAGTAGTATAGGAGGACAGCTCTCAGTGACCTACGAGCAGTACTTC.

V and J are TRBV7-6 and TRBJ2-2, with 15 positions matching TRBD2. CDR3 size: 18 residues. With V trimmed by 5 bases and J by 4 bases, 8 bases remained unmatched. Germline CDR1 and CDR2: SGHVS and FNYEAQ. In DNA, the CDR3 is TGTGCCAGCAGCCCCGGACTAGCGGGGGGGCTTTCCACCGGGGAGCTGTTTTTT. Residues: CASSPGLAGGLSTGELFF.

The rearrangement links TRBV19 to TRBJ1-3; 8 bases are a match to TRBD1. The trim removed 5 bases at V and 4 bases at J, leaving 13 bases unmatched. CDR1 and CDR2 (germline): LNHDA, SQIVND (reference sequence). The CDR3 spans 17 residues. The CDR3 protein is CASSAPGQVNQGNTIYF. CDR3 DNA: TGTGCCAGTAGTGCCCCGGGACAGGTGAATCAAGGAAACACCATATATTTT.

The genes are TRBV29-1 and TRBJ1-3; a possible D gene is TRBD1 (6 bases). The germline V gene encodes CDR1 SQVTM and CDR2 ANQGSEA. This CDR3 contains 16 residues. Trimming cost V 4 bases and J 1 base, with 17 bases left between them. The CDR3 here is CSVGSGGGGSGNTIYF. The CDR3 nucleotides read TGCAGCGTTGGATCCGGAGGGGGAGGGTCTGGAAACACCATATATTTT.

The rearrangement uses TRBV28 and TRBJ1-5, with TRBD1 matching over 7 bases. Germline CDR1 MDHEN, CDR2 SYDVKM. After removal of 7 bases from V and 5 bases from J, the junction contained 11 bases not matched to a gene. The CDR3 has 15 residues. The CDR3 sequence: CASTGRQGSYQPQHF. In nucleotides, the CDR3 is TGTGCCAGCACGGGACGACAGGGTTCTTATCAGCCCCAGCATTTT.

The CDR3 nucleotides are TGCGCCAGCAGCCCTATAGGGGGAACTAGCACAGATACGCAGTATTTT. Translated: CASSPIGGTSTDTQYF. The chain combines TRBV4-3 with TRBJ2-3; maybe TRBD1 (6 bases). V was cut by 4 bases and J by 0 bases, with 14 bases left in between. Germline V CDR1 and CDR2: LGHNA, YSLEER. The CDR3 has 16 residues.